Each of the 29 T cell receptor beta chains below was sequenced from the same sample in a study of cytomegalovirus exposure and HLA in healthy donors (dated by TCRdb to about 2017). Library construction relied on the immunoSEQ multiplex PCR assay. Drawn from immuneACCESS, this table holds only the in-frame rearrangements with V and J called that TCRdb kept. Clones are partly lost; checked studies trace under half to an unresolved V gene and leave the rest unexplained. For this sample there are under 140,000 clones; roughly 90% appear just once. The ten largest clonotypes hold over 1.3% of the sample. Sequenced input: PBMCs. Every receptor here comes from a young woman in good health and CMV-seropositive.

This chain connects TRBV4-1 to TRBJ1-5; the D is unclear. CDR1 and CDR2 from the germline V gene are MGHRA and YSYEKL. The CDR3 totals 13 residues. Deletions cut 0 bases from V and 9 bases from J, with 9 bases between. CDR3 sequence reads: CASSQDHGRPQHF. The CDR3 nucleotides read TGCGCCAGCAGCCAAGATCACGGGAGGCCCCAGCATTTT.

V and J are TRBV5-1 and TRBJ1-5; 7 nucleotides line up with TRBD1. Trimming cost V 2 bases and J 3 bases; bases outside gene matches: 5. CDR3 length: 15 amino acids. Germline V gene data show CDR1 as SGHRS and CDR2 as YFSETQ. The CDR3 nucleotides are TGCGCCAGCAGCTTTGGGGGGACAGACAATCAGCCCCAGCATTTT. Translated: CASSFGGTDNQPQHF.

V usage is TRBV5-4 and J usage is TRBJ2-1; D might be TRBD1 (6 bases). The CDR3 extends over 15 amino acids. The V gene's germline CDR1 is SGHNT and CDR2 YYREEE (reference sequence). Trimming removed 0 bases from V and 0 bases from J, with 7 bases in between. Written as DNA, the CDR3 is TGTGCCAGCAGCTTGGCCAGGGGCTCCTACAATGAGCAGTTCTTC. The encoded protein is CASSLARGSYNEQFF.

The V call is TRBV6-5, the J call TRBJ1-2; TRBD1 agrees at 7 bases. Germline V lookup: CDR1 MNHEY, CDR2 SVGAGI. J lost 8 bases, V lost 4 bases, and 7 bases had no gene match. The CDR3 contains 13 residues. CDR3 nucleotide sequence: TGTGCCAGCAGTTCGGACAGGACCTACGGCTACACCTTC. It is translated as CASSSDRTYGYTF.

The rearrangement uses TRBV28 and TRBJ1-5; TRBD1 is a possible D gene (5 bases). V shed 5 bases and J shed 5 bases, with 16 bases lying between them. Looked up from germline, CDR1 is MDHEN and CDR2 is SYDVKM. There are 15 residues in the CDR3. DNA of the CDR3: TGTGCCAGCAGTCCCCTGGGCAGGGTCGATCAGCCCCAGCATTTT. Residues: CASSPLGRVDQPQHF.

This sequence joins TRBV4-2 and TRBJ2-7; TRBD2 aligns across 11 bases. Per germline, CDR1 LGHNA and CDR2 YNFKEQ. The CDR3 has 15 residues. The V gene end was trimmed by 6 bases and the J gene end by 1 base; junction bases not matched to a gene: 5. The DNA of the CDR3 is TGTGCCAGCAGTCAACTAGCGGGAGCATCCTACGAGCAGTACTTC. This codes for CASSQLAGASYEQYF.

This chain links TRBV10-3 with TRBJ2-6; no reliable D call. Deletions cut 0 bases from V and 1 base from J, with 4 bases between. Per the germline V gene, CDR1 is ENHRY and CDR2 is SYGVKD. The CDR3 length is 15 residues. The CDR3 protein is CAISESQSGANVLTF. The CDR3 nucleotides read TGTGCCATCAGTGAGTCCCAGTCTGGGGCCAACGTCCTGACTTTC.

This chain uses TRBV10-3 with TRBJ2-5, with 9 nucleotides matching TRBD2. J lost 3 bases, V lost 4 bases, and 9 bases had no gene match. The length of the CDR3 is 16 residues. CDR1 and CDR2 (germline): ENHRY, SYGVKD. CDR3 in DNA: TGTGCCATCAGTGGGAATCCGGCTAGCGGGGAAGAGACCCAGTACTTC. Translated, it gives CAISGNPASGEETQYF.

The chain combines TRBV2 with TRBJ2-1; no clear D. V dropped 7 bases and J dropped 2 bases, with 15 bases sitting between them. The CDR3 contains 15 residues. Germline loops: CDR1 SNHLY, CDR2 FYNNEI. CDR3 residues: CASKKLSPTYNEQFF. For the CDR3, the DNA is TGTGCCAGCAAGAAATTGTCCCCTACCTACAATGAGCAGTTCTTC. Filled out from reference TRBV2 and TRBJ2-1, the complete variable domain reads EPEVTQTPSHQVTQMGQEVILRCVPISNHLYFYWYRQILGQKVEFLVSFYNNEISEKSEIFDDQFSVERPDGSNFTLKIRSTKLEDSAMYFCASKKLSPTYNEQFFGPGTRLTVL.

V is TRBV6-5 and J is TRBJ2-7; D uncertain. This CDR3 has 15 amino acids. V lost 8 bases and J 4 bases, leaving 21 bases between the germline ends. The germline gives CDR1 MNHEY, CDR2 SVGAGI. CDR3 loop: CASPPPSGWVYEQYF. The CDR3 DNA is TGTGCCAGCCCTCCCCCATCCGGGTGGGTGTACGAGCAGTACTTC.

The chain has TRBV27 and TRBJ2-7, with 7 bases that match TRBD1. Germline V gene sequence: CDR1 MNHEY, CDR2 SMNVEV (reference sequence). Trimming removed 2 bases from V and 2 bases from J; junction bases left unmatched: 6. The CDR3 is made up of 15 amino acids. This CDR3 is CASSLKIGTAYEQYF. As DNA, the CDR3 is TGTGCCAGCAGTTTAAAAATTGGGACAGCCTACGAGCAGTACTTC.

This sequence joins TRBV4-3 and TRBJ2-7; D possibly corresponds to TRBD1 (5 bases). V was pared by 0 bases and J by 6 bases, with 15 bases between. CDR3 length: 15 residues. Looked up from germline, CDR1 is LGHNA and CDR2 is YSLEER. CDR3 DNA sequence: TGCGCCAGCAGCCAAGACACCAGGGTAGAACCCGAGCAGTACTTC. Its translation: CASSQDTRVEPEQYF.

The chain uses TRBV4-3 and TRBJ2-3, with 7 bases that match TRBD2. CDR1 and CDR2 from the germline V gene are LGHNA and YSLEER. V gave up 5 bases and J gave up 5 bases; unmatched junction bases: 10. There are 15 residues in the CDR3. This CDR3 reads CASSISTPSGDTQYF. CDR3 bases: TGCGCCAGCAGCATCTCCACTCCTAGCGGAGATACGCAGTATTTT.

DNA of the CDR3: TGTGCCAGCAGCGCCTCTAGCGGGGTCATGACGGATACGCAGTATTTT. This gives the protein CASSASSGVMTDTQYF. V usage is TRBV9 and J usage is TRBJ2-3; 9 bases are a match to TRBD2. The CDR3 loop spans 16 amino acids. Germline V gene lookup returns CDR1 SGDLS and CDR2 YYNGEE. Trimming at V came to 3 bases and at J to 6 bases, leaving 11 bases not matched to a gene.

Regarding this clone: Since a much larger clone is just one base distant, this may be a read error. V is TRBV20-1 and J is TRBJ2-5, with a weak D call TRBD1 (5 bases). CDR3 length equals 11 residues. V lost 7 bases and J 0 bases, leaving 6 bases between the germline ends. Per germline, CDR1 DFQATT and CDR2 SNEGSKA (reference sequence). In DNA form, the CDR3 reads TGCAGTGGACAGTACCAAGAGACCCAGTACTTC. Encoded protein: CSGQYQETQYF.

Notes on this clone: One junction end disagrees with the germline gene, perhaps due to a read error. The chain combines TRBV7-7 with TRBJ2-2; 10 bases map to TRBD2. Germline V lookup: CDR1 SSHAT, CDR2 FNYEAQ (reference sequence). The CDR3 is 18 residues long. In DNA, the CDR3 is TGTGCTAGCAGCCCCGGACTAGCGGTAAAGGGGAACACCGGGGAGCTGTTTTTT. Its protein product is CASSPGLAVKGNTGELFF.

The CDR3, as DNA: TGCGCCAGCAGCCAGACAGGGATTATCGCGCAGTTCTTC. It codes for CASSQTGIIAQFF. This chain uses TRBV4-1 with TRBJ2-1; 7 bases are a match to TRBD1. The germline CDR1 and CDR2 sequences are MGHRA and YSYEKL. This CDR3 is built from 13 residues. Losses at the gene ends were 3 bases for V and 12 bases for J; bases not matched to a gene: 8.

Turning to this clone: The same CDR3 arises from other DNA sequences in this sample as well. CDR3 region: CASSVGAGTGELFF. CDR3 bases: TGTGCCAGCAGCGTAGGGGCGGGCACCGGGGAGCTGTTTTTT. The chain recombines TRBV9 with TRBJ2-2; D might be TRBD2 (5 bases). The V gene lost 0 bases and the J gene lost 4 bases, with 7 bases spanning the gap. In germline, CDR1 is SGDLS, CDR2 YYNGEE. The CDR3 extends over 14 amino acids.

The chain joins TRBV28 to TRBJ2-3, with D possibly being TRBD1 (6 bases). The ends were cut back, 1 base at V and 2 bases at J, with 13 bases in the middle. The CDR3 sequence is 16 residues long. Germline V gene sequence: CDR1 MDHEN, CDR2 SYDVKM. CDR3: CASSLSGTLYTDTQYF. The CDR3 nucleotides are TGTGCCAGCAGTTTATCCGGGACACTCTACACAGATACGCAGTATTTT.

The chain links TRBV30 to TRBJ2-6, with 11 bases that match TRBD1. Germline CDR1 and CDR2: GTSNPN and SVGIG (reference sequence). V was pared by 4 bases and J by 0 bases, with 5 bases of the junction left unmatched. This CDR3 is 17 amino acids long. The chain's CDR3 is CAWKGQGVISGANVLTF. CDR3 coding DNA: TGTGCCTGGAAGGGACAGGGGGTTATCTCTGGGGCCAACGTCCTGACTTTC. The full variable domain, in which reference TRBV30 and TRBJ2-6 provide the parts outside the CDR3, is SQTIHQWPATLVQPVGSPLSLECTVEGTSNPNLYWYRQAAGRGLQLLFYSVGIGQISSEVPQNLSASRPQDRQFILSSKKLLLSDSGFYLCAWKGQGVISGANVLTFGAGSRLTVL.

For the CDR3, the DNA is TGCGCCAGCAGACCCTGGGGGCAGGGGAACACTGAAGCTTTCTTT. Translating gives CASRPWGQGNTEAFF. This chain uses TRBV4-1 with TRBJ1-1, with D tentatively TRBD1 (6 bases). Trimming took 6 bases from V and 1 from J, leaving 15 bases between them. CDR1 MGHRA and CDR2 YSYEKL come from the germline V gene. The CDR3 runs 15 residues.

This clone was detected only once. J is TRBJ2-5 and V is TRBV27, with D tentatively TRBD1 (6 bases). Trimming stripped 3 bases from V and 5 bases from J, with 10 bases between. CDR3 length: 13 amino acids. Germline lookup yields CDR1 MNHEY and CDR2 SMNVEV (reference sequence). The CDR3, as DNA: TGTGCCAGCAGTTTCAGGGGTCGGGAGACCCAGTACTTC. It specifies CASSFRGRETQYF.

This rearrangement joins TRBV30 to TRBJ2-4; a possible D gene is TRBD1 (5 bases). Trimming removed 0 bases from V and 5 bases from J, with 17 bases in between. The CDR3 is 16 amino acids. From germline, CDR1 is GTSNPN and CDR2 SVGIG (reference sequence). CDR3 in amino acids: CAWSVVGSGLENIQYF. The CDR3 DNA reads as TGTGCCTGGAGTGTAGTTGGTTCAGGGCTTGAAAACATTCAGTACTTC.

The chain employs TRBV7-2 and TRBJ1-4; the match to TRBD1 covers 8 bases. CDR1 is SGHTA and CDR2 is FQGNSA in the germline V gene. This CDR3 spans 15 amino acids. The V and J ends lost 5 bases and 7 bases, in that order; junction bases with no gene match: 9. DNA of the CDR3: TGTGCCAGCAGCCCGAGCCGGGACAGGATTGAAAAACTGTTTTTT. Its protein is CASSPSRDRIEKLFF.

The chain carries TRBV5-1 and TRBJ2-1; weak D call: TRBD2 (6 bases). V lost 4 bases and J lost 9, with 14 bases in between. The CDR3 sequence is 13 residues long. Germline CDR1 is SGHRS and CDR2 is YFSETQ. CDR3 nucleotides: TGCGCCAGCAGCCACACTAGCTCCGGTGAGCAGTTCTTC. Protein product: CASSHTSSGEQFF.

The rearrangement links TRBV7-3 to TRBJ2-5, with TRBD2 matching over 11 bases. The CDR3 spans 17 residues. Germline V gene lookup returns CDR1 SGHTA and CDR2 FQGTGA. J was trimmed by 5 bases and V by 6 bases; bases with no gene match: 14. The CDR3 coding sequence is TGTGCCAGCAGTAGCGGGAGGGCCGGTCTTTCTAAGGAGACCCAGTACTTC. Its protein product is CASSSGRAGLSKETQYF.

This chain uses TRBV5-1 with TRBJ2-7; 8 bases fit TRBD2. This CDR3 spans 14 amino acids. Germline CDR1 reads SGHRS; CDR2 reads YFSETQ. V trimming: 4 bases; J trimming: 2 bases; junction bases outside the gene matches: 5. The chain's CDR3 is CASSPGLEAYEQYF. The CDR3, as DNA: TGCGCCAGCAGCCCGGGACTAGAGGCCTACGAGCAGTACTTC.

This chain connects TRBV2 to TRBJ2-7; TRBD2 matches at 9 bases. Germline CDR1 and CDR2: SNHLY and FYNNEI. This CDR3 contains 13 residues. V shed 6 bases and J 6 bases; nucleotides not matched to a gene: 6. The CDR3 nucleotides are TGTGCCAGCAGCCTAGCGGGACCCCCCGAGCAGTACTTC. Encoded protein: CASSLAGPPEQYF.

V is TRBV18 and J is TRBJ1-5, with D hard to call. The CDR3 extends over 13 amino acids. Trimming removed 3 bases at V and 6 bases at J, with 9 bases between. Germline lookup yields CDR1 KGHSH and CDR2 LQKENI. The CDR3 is CASSPTPSQPQHF. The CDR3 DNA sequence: TGTGCCAGCTCACCTACCCCTAGTCAGCCCCAGCATTTT.